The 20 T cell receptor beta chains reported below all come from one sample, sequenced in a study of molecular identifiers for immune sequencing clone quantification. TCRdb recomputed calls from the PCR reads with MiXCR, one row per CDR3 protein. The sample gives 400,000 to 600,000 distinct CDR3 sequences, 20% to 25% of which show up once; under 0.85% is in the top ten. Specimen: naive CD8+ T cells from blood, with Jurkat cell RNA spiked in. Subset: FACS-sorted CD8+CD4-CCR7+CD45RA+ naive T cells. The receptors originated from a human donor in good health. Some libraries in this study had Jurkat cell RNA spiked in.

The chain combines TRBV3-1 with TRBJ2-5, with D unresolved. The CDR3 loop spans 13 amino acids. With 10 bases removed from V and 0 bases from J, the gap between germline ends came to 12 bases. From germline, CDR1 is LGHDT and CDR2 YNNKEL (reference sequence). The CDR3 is CAIATEYQETQYF. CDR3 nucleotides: TGTGCCATCGCGACCGAATACCAAGAGACCCAGTACTTC.

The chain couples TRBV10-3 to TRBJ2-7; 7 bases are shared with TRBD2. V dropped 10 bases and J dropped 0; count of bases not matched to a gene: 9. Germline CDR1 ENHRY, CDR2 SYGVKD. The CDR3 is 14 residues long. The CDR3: CATGGGIFSYEQYF. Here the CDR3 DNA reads TGTGCCACCGGGGGAGGGATTTTCTCCTACGAGCAGTACTTC.

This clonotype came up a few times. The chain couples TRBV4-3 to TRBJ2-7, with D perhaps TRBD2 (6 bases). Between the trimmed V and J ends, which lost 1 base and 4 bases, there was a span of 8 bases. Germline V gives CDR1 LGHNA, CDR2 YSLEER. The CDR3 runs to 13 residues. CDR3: CASSQGGNYEQYF. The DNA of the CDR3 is TGCGCCAGCAGCCAAGGCGGGAATTACGAGCAGTACTTC.

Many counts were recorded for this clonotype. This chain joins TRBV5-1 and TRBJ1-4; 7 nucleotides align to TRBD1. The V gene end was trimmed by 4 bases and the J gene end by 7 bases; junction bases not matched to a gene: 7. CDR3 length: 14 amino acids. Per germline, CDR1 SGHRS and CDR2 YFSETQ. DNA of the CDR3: TGCGCCAGCAGCGAGTGGACAGGAAGTGAAAAACTGTTTTTT. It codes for CASSEWTGSEKLFF.

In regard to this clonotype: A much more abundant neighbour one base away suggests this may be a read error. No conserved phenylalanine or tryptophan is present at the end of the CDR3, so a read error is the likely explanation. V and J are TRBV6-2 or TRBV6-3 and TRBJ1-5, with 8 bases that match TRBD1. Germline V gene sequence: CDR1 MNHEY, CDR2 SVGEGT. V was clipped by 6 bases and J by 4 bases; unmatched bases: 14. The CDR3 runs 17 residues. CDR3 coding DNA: TGTGCCAGCAGCGACAGGGGAGTGCTAGAGTATAATCAGCCCCAGCATTCT. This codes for CASSDRGVLEYNQPQHS.

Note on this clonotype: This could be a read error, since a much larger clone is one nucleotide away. The chain's CDR3 is CASSYVTASSGANALTF. The CDR3 DNA follows: TGTGCCAGCAGTTACGTGACAGCGAGCTCTGGGGCCAACGCCCTGACTTTC. The rearrangement joins TRBV6-5 to TRBJ2-6; D perhaps matches TRBD1 (5 bases). There are 17 residues in the CDR3. Germline V gives CDR1 MNHEY, CDR2 SVGAGI.

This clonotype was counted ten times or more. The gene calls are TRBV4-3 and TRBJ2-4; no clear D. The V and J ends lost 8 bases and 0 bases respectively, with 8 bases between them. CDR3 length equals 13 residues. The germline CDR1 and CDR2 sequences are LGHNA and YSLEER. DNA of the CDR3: TGCGCCAGCCAGCCTTTAGCCAAAAACATTCAGTACTTC. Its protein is CASQPLAKNIQYF.

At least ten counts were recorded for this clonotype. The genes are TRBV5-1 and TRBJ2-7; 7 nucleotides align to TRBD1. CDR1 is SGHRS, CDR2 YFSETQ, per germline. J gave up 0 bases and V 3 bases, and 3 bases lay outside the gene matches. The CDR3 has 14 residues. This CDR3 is CASSWDSTSYEQYF. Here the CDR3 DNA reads TGCGCCAGCAGCTGGGACAGCACCTCCTACGAGCAGTACTTC. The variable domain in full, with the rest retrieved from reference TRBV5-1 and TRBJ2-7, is KAGVTQTPRYLIKTRGQQVTLSCSPISGHRSVSWYQQTPGQGLQFLFEYFSETQRNKGNFPGRFSGRQFSNSRSEMNVSTLELGDSALYLCASSWDSTSYEQYFGPGTRLTVT.

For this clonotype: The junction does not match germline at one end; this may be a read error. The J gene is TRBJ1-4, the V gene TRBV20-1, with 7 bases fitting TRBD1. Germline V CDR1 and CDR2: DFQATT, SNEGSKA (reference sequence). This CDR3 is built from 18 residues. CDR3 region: CSARSKGTAKATNEKRFF. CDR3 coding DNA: TGCAGTGCTAGGAGTAAAGGGACAGCGAAAGCAACTAATGAAAAACGGTTTTTT.

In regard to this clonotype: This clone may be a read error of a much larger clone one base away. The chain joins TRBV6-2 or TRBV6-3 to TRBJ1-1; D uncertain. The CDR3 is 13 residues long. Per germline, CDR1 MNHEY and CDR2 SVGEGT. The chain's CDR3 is CASIRRENAEAFF. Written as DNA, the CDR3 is TGTGCCAGTATCAGGAGAGAGAACGCTGAAGCTTTCTTT.

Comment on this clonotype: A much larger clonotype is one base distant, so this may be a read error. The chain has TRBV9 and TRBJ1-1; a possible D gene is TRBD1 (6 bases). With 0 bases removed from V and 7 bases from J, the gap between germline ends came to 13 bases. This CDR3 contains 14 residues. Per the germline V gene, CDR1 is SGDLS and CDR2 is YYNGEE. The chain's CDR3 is CASSVGTGTIEAFF. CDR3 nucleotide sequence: TGTGCCAGCAGCGTAGGCACAGGGACCATTGAAGCTTTCTTT.

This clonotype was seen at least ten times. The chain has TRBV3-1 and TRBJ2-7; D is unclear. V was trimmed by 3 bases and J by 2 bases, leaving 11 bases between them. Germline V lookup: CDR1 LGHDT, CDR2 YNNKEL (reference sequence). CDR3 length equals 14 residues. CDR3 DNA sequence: TGTGCCAGCAGCCATGGTGGGTTGGCCTACGAGCAGTACTTC. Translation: CASSHGGLAYEQYF.

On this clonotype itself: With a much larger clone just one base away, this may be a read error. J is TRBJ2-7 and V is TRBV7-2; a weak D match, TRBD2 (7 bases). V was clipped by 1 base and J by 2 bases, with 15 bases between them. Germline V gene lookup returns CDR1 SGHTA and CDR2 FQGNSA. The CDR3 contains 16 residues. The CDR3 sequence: CASSLGGASGAYEQYF. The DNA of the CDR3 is TGTGCCAGCAGCTTAGGGGGGGCAAGCGGGGCCTACGAGCAGTACTTC.

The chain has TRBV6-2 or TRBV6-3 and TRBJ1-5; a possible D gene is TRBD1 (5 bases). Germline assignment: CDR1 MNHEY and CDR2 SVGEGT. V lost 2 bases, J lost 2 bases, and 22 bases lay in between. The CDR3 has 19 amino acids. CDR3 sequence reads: CASSYDAFSVGAGNQPQHF. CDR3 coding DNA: TGTGCCAGCAGTTACGACGCCTTCTCAGTTGGGGCAGGCAATCAGCCCCAGCATTTT.

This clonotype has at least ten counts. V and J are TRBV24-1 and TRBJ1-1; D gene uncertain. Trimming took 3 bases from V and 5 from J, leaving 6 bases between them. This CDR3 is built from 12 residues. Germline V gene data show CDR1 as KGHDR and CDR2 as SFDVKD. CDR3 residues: CATSDDGTEAFF. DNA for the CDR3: TGTGCCACCAGTGATGACGGGACTGAAGCTTTCTTT.

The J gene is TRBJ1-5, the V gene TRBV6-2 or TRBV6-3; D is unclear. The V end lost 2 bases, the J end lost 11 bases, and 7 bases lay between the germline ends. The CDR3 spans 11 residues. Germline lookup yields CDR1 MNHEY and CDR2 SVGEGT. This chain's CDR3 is CASSYGVAQHF. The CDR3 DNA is TGTGCCAGCAGTTACGGGGTGGCCCAGCATTTT.

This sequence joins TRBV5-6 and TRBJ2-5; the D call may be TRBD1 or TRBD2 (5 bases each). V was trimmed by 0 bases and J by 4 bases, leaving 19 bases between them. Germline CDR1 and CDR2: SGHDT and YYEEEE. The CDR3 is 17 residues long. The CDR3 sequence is CASSLGVGVSVSETQYF. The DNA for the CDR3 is TGTGCCAGCAGCTTGGGGGTGGGGGTGTCAGTGTCAGAGACCCAGTACTTC.

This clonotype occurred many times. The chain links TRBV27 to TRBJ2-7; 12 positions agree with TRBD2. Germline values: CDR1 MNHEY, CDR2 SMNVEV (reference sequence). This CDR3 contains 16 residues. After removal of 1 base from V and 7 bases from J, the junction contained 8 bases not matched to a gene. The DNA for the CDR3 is TGTGCCAGCAGTTTATTTCTAGCGGGAGGGGCGCGGGAGCAGTACTTC. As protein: CASSLFLAGGAREQYF.

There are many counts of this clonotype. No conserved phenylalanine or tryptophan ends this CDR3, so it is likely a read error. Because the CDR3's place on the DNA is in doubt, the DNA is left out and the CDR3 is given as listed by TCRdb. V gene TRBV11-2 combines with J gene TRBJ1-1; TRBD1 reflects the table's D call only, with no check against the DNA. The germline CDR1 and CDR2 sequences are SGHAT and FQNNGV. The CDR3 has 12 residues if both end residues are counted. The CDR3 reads CASSPGTGYLSV.

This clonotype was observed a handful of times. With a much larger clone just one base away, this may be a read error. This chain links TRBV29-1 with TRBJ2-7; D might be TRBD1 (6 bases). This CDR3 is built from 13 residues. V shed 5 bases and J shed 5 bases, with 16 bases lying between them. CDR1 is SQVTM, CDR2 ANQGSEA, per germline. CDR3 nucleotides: TGCAGCGTTTTAGGCAGGGGTAGCCACGAGCAGTACTTC. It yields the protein CSVLGRGSHEQYF.